Following are 23 T cell receptor beta chains from one sample sequenced in a study of early T cells in non-severe SARS-CoV-2 infection. TCRdb redid the calling of the 5' RACE reads with MiXCR, one entry per CDR3 protein. The profile shows approximately 98,000 distinct CDR3 sequences, about 12% of them singletons. Source material: whole blood. The receptors stem from an adult who was a healthcare worker with PCR-confirmed SARS-CoV-2 infection or an uninfected control (not recorded which).

This clonotype was counted ten times or more. The chain carries TRBV10-1 and TRBJ2-7; no firm D call. The CDR3 has 14 amino acids. Looked up from germline, CDR1 is WNHNN and CDR2 is SYGVQD (reference sequence). V lost 3 bases to trimming and J lost 2 bases, with 11 bases between them. The CDR3 protein is CASSEGGRAYEQYF. In DNA, the CDR3 is TGCGCCAGCAGTGAAGGCGGTCGGGCCTACGAGCAGTACTTC.

In this sample, this clonotype turned up a few times. CDR3: CAWRGSGGPSYEQYF. In DNA, the CDR3 is TGTGCCTGGAGGGGTAGCGGGGGCCCTTCTTACGAGCAGTACTTC. The V gene is TRBV30, the J gene TRBJ2-7; 9 bases match TRBD2. CDR3 length: 15 residues. The V gene's germline CDR1 is GTSNPN and CDR2 SVGIG (reference sequence). The J segment lost 4 bases and the V segment lost 3 bases, leaving 10 bases of the junction unmatched.

In this sample, this clonotype turned up many times. V and J are TRBV18 and TRBJ2-7; 9 nucleotides line up with TRBD2. The CDR3 is 14 amino acids. Germline V gives CDR1 KGHSH, CDR2 LQKENI. The V and J ends lost 6 bases and 6 bases, in that order; junction bases with no gene match: 9. In nucleotides, the CDR3 is TGTGCCAGCTCGGCAGCGGGAGGAAATATCGAGCAGTACTTC. Translated: CASSAAGGNIEQYF.

The chain carries TRBV25-1 and TRBJ1-1, with D perhaps TRBD1 (5 bases). This CDR3 has 12 amino acids. Trimming shortened V by 7 bases and J by 3 bases, and 9 bases separated the two germline ends. Germline values: CDR1 MGHDK, CDR2 SYGVNS. This chain's CDR3 is CASTQGYTEAFF. The CDR3 DNA sequence: TGTGCCAGCACCCAGGGTTACACTGAAGCTTTCTTT.

This clonotype has at least ten counts. The V gene is TRBV20-1, the J gene TRBJ1-4; D gene unclear. Germline V CDR1 and CDR2: DFQATT, SNEGSKA (reference sequence). V was trimmed by 5 bases and J by 0 bases, leaving 7 bases between them. There are 13 residues in the CDR3. In DNA, the CDR3 is TGCAGTGCTCGCAGGCCAACTAATGAAAAACTGTTTTTT. Protein: CSARRPTNEKLFF.

The V and J genes are TRBV21-1 and TRBJ2-7; the DNA was not compared with TRBD2, the D call given in the table. TRBV21-1 represents a pseudogene. The CDR3 contains 18 residues. DNA of the CDR3: TGTGCCAGCAGCAGTGGGGGCTCTAGCGGGAGTACCCCCTACGAGCAGTACTTC. Residues: CASSSGGSSGSTPYEQYF.

This clonotype came up many times. The genes are TRBV5-6 and TRBJ2-6, with D uncertain. Between the trimmed V and J ends, which lost 1 base and 4 bases, there was a span of 6 bases. The CDR3 consists of 14 residues. Germline values: CDR1 SGHDT, CDR2 YYEEEE. CDR3: CASSLIPGANVLTF. CDR3 coding DNA: TGTGCCAGCAGCTTGATCCCAGGGGCCAACGTCCTGACTTTC.

This clonotype was seen repeatedly, ten times or more. The chain uses TRBV9 and TRBJ2-1; D call uncertain. CDR3 length equals 13 residues. Germline lookup yields CDR1 SGDLS and CDR2 YYNGEE. Trimming cost V 1 base and J 4 bases, with 6 bases left between them. This CDR3 reads CASSVNSYNEQFF. The CDR3 DNA sequence: TGTGCCAGCAGCGTAAATTCATACAATGAGCAGTTCTTC. Combining the CDR3 with reference TRBV9 and TRBJ2-1 gives the whole variable domain DSGVTQTPKHLITATGQRVTLRCSPRSGDLSVYWYQQSLDQGLQFLIQYYNGEERAKGNILERFSAQQFPDLHSELNLSSLELGDSALYFCASSVNSYNEQFFGPGTRLTVL.

This clonotype occurred many times. V is TRBV24-1 and J is TRBJ2-4, with a tentative D call TRBD2 (6 bases). Germline V gene lookup returns CDR1 KGHDR and CDR2 SFDVKD. This CDR3 is 15 amino acids long. The ends were cut back, 3 bases at V and 3 bases at J, with 11 bases in the middle. The CDR3 DNA reads TGTGCCACCAGTGATCCCCAAGCGGGCAAAAACATTCAGTACTTC. This encodes CATSDPQAGKNIQYF.

The chain combines TRBV7-3 with TRBJ1-6; a possible D gene is TRBD1 (5 bases). From germline, CDR1 is SGHTA and CDR2 FQGTGA. V gave up 2 bases and J gave up 9 bases, with 23 bases separating them. The CDR3 loop spans 18 amino acids. The CDR3, as DNA: TGTGCCAGCAGCTTACGGCACAGTGGGGACCTTGGTGGTTCACCCCTCCACTTT. It is translated as CASSLRHSGDLGGSPLHF.

This clonotype occurred a few times. The gene calls are TRBV3-1 and TRBJ2-3; the D gene is possibly TRBD1 (5 bases). V was pared by 1 base and J by 13 bases, with 9 bases between. In germline, CDR1 is LGHDT, CDR2 YNNKEL (reference sequence). The CDR3 extends over 11 amino acids. The CDR3 bases are TGTGCCAGCAGCCAAGCCAGGGCGAAGTATTTT. It yields the protein CASSQARAKYF.

This clonotype was recorded a few times. V gene TRBV11-1 combines with J gene TRBJ2-7; D uncertain. This CDR3 contains 11 residues. Germline loops: CDR1 SGHAT, CDR2 FQDESV (reference sequence). V was pared by 4 bases and J by 7 bases, with 8 bases between. The CDR3 sequence: CASSSSGEQYF. DNA for the CDR3: TGTGCCAGCAGCTCCTCTGGGGAGCAGTACTTC. Combining the CDR3 with reference TRBV11-1 and TRBJ2-7 gives the whole variable domain EAEVAQSPRYKITEKSQAVAFWCDPISGHATLYWYRQILGQGPELLVQFQDESVVDDSQLPKDRFSAERLKGVDSTLKIQPAELGDSAMYLCASSSSGEQYFGPGTRLTVT.

The sample holds many counts of this clonotype. The chain couples TRBV20-1 to TRBJ2-5, with 11 bases aligning to TRBD2. With V trimmed by 3 bases and J by 0 bases, 15 bases remained unmatched. The CDR3 consists of 19 residues. Germline assignment: CDR1 DFQATT and CDR2 SNEGSKA (reference sequence). CDR3 nucleotides: TGCAGTGCTAGCGGGGAACTAGCGGGGGTTTACGACAACCAAGAGACCCAGTACTTC. This gives the protein CSASGELAGVYDNQETQYF.

This clonotype was counted many times. The chain links TRBV5-4 to TRBJ2-2; no firm D call. The germline V gene has CDR1 SGHNT and CDR2 YYREEE (reference sequence). The length of the CDR3 is 15 residues. The V and J ends lost 0 bases and 0 bases respectively, with 6 bases between them. CDR3 residues: CASSLASANTGELFF. CDR3 bases: TGTGCCAGCAGCTTGGCGTCAGCGAACACCGGGGAGCTGTTTTTT.

This clonotype was counted only a few times. The chain carries TRBV5-1 and TRBJ2-7; D perhaps matches TRBD2 (6 bases). Trimming removed 4 bases at V and 0 bases at J, with 11 bases between. The CDR3 contains 14 residues. Germline V gives CDR1 SGHRS, CDR2 YFSETQ. The CDR3 is CASSRTGDSYEQYF. As DNA, the CDR3 is TGCGCCAGCAGCAGAACGGGAGACTCCTACGAGCAGTACTTC.

This clonotype was seen ten or more times. V is TRBV20-1 and J is TRBJ1-2, with D possibly TRBD1 on 6 matching bases. This CDR3 has 14 residues. CDR1 is DFQATT, CDR2 SNEGSKA, per germline (reference sequence). V shed 2 bases and J shed 2 bases, with 12 bases lying between them. The CDR3: CSARRTEKNYGYTF. In DNA, the CDR3 is TGCAGTGCTAGAAGGACAGAGAAAAACTATGGCTACACCTTC.

The chain has TRBV24-1 and TRBJ1-4; unclear D gene. The CDR3 contains 16 residues. CDR1 and CDR2 from the germline V gene are KGHDR and SFDVKD. Trimming pared 3 bases from V and 8 bases from J, leaving 18 bases between. The CDR3 DNA sequence: TGTGCCACCAGTGATCAACCGGTGGGCGAGAAGGAAAAACTGTTTTTT. Protein: CATSDQPVGEKEKLFF.

This clonotype has just a few counts. This sequence joins TRBV11-2 and TRBJ2-1, with 8 bases fitting TRBD2. The CDR3 runs to 14 residues. Germline trimming cut 2 bases from V and 6 bases from J; bases unmatched to any gene: 3. Germline CDR1 and CDR2: SGHAT and FQNNGV. Written as DNA, the CDR3 is TGTGCCAGCAGCTTAACTAGCGGAGGCAATGAGCAGTTCTTC. Amino acid sequence: CASSLTSGGNEQFF.

Only a few counts were recorded for this clonotype. This chain links TRBV5-4 with TRBJ2-2; TRBD2 matches at 10 bases. The CDR3 length is 15 residues. In germline, CDR1 is SGHNT, CDR2 YYREEE (reference sequence). The trim removed 2 bases at V and 8 bases at J, leaving 6 bases unmatched. Here the CDR3 reads CASSLAGGRSGELFF. The CDR3 DNA follows: TGTGCCAGCAGCTTAGCGGGAGGGAGGTCGGGGGAGCTGTTTTTT.

There are many counts of this clonotype. The chain links TRBV28 to TRBJ1-2; weak D call: TRBD1 (5 bases). Deletions cut 3 bases from V and 8 bases from J, with 13 bases between. The CDR3 sequence is 13 residues long. The germline gives CDR1 MDHEN, CDR2 SYDVKM. CDR3 coding DNA: TGTGCCAGCAGTTTTTTGAGACAGAGGGGCTACACCTTC. Encoded protein: CASSFLRQRGYTF.

This sequence joins TRBV20-1 and TRBJ2-1, with a weak D call TRBD1 (5 bases). This CDR3 has 14 amino acids. The V gene lost 0 bases and the J gene lost 5 bases, with 11 bases spanning the gap. CDR1 is DFQATT, CDR2 SNEGSKA, per germline (reference sequence). The CDR3 DNA sequence: TGCAGTGCTAGAGAAGGGGCAGGGAACAATGAGCAGTTCTTC. Its translation: CSAREGAGNNEQFF.

This clonotype has just a few counts. The chain links TRBV20-1 to TRBJ2-1, with D unclear. This CDR3 comprises 14 residues. Germline V gene sequence: CDR1 DFQATT, CDR2 SNEGSKA (reference sequence). V was clipped by 5 bases and J by 9 bases, with 20 bases between them. DNA for the CDR3: TGCAGTGCTCGCCCCCCCTGGCAGGCGGTTGAGCAGTTCTTC. Its protein product is CSARPPWQAVEQFF.

The chain is built from TRBV12-5 and TRBJ2-5, with D maybe TRBD1 (5 bases). Germline CDR1 and CDR2: LGHNT and FRNRAP. Trimming left V 0 bases short and J 4 bases short, with 15 bases between. The CDR3 has 16 amino acids. The CDR3 spells CASGLVDSAPAETQYF. The CDR3 DNA reads TGTGCTAGTGGTTTGGTAGACAGCGCACCGGCAGAGACCCAGTACTTC.